Below are 2 T cell receptor beta chains sequenced from a single sample in a study of CD8 T cells in Susac syndrome (dated by TCRdb to between 2018 and 2021). Libraries were made using the immunoSEQ multiplex PCR assay. RNA was extracted using the RNeasy kit, and roughly 0.5 to 1 microgram was reverse transcribed with random hexamers. The public reads were reprocessed in TCRdb via fastp at Q25 and MiXCR, keeping in-frame beta chains. CDR3 protein sequences are deduplicated, and each keeps its most common genes and DNA. This sample holds 55,000 to 85,000 distinct CDR3 sequences; around 96% were observed only once. Of the sample, around 0.11% is held by the ten largest clones. The sample was CD4+ T cells from PBMCs. These receptors were obtained from a human donor with multiple sclerosis.

The V call is TRBV3-1, the J call TRBJ2-4; 8 bases line up with TRBD2. J lost 1 base, V lost 0 bases, and 5 bases had no gene match. The germline V gene encodes CDR1 LGHDT and CDR2 YNNKEL (reference sequence). There are 17 residues in the CDR3. CDR3 sequence (DNA): TGTGCCAGCAGCCAAGATTCCGGGGGGGCCGCCAAAAACATTCAGTACTTC. This encodes CASSQDSGGAAKNIQYF.

The chain carries TRBV12-3 or TRBV12-4 and TRBJ2-7; TRBD1 or TRBD2 may be the D gene (6 bases each). The V gene lost 6 bases and the J gene lost 2 bases, with 14 bases spanning the gap. The CDR3 is 14 residues long. The CDR3: CASSGGTPTYEQYF. CDR3 sequence (DNA): TGTGCCAGCAGCGGGGGCACTCCCACCTACGAGCAGTACTTC.